What follows are 3 T cell receptor beta chains derived from one specimen sequenced in a study of T cell repertoires in cytomegalovirus infection. TCRdb fed the reads into MiXCR, producing one record per CDR3 protein. This table holds approximately 600,000 distinct CDR3 sequences, 40% found once. These receptors have no known antigen. The sequenced sample was cultured PBMCs, obtained from culture after CMV antigen stimulation. These receptors originate from a human donor in good health (CMV status not recorded). Some clones in this sample may be carry-over from other donors' samples.

This clonotype appeared a few times. The J gene is TRBJ2-1, the V gene TRBV7-6; 8 bases map to TRBD1. V lost 3 bases and J lost 2; bases outside the gene matches: 3. CDR1 is SGHVS and CDR2 is FNYEAQ in the germline V gene. This CDR3 spans 15 amino acids. As DNA, the CDR3 is TGTGCCAGCAGCTTGGACAGGGCCCCCTACAATGAGCAGTTCTTC. Protein product: CASSLDRAPYNEQFF.

This clonotype was observed a handful of times. The chain combines TRBV4-3 with TRBJ2-7, with a possible D match to TRBD2 (6 bases). Germline V lookup: CDR1 LGHNA, CDR2 YSLEER. Trimming took 0 bases from V and 9 from J, leaving 18 bases between them. The CDR3 consists of 15 residues. The CDR3 DNA is TGCGCCAGCAGCCAAGAATTTCACCGGGGAGGCGTGCAGTACTTC. Its translation is CASSQEFHRGGVQYF.

This clonotype was found many times. V usage is TRBV7-2 and J usage is TRBJ2-5; possibly TRBD2 for D (6 bases). The V and J ends lost 5 bases and 4 bases respectively, with 20 bases between them. The CDR3 runs 16 residues. Germline V gene data show CDR1 as SGHTA and CDR2 as FQGNSA. CDR3 DNA sequence: TGTGCCAGCAGCCGCCGACTAGTAGCGGAGGGAGAGACCCAGTACTTC. Protein product: CASSRRLVAEGETQYF.